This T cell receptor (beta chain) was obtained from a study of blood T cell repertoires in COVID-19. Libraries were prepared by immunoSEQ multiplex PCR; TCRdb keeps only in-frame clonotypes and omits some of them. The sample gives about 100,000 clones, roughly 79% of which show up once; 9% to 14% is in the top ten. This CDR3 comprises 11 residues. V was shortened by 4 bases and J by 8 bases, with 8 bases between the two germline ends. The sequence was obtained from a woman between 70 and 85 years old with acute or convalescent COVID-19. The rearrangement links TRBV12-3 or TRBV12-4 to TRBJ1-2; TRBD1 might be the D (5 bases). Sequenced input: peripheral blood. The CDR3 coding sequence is TGTGCCAGCAGTTCAGGGTTAGGCTACACCTTC. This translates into CASSSGLGYTF.